The 14 T cell receptor beta chains below all came from one sample that was sequenced in a study of cytotoxic CD8 clonotypes in ibrutinib-treated CLL. TCRdb's table, derived via immunoSEQ multiplex PCR, lists solely in-frame clones and lacks some. This table has approximately 74,000 clones, 65% to 85% appearing once. The input for sequencing was PBMCs, taken at disease progression, from a patient treated with ibrutinib. These receptors all come from a human donor with chronic lymphocytic leukemia.

V is TRBV5-4 and J is TRBJ2-1, with D possibly TRBD2 on 5 matching bases. This CDR3 is built from 12 residues. Trimming left V 3 bases short and J 7 bases short, with 8 bases between. From germline, CDR1 is SGHNT and CDR2 YYREEE (reference sequence). The DNA for the CDR3 is TGTGCCAGCAGCTGGCCGGGGAATGAGCAGTTCTTC. As protein: CASSWPGNEQFF.

This clone showed up just a few times. The chain joins TRBV6-5 to TRBJ1-2; TRBD1 might be the D (5 bases). Germline V gene sequence: CDR1 MNHEY, CDR2 SVGAGI. The germline V and J ends were trimmed by 7 bases and 8 bases, with 20 bases remaining between them. The CDR3 consists of 14 residues. The CDR3 DNA reads TGTGCCAGCAAGGAGGGAGGGGAGTCGCGCGGCTACACCTTC. It codes for CASKEGGESRGYTF.

V and J are TRBV19 and TRBJ1-4; TRBD1 matches at 8 bases. Germline CDR1 reads LNHDA; CDR2 reads SQIVND (reference sequence). After removal of 3 bases from V and 8 bases from J, the junction contained 8 bases not matched to a gene. CDR3 size: 15 residues. This CDR3 is CASSMRAAGGEKLFF. CDR3 nucleotides: TGTGCCAGTAGTATGCGGGCCGCAGGGGGCGAAAAACTGTTTTTT.

This clone was counted only a few times. This chain uses TRBV28 with TRBJ2-1, with 13 bases lining up with TRBD2. Trimming removed 6 bases from V and 9 bases from J; junction bases left unmatched: 8. CDR1 MDHEN and CDR2 SYDVKM come from the germline V gene. This CDR3 is built from 15 residues. This CDR3 is CASSRGLAGAGEQFF. CDR3 in DNA: TGTGCCAGCAGCCGAGGACTAGCGGGAGCGGGTGAGCAGTTCTTC.

The chain couples TRBV10-1 to TRBJ2-7, with 11 positions matching TRBD2. The CDR3 has 16 amino acids. The V gene end was trimmed by 2 bases and the J gene end by 2 bases; junction bases not matched to a gene: 5. Germline CDR1 is WNHNN and CDR2 is SYGVQD (reference sequence). The chain's CDR3 is CASSETGTSGTYEQYF. Written as DNA, the CDR3 is TGCGCCAGCAGTGAGACCGGGACTAGCGGAACCTACGAGCAGTACTTC.

CDR3 bases: TGTGCCAGCAGCCAAGCTTTCAGGGAGGGCCAAGAGACCCAGTACTTC. This translates into CASSQAFREGQETQYF. The chain employs TRBV4-2 and TRBJ2-5; TRBD2 aligns across 7 bases. Germline V CDR1 and CDR2: LGHNA, YNFKEQ. CDR3 length: 16 amino acids. V was pared by 1 base and J by 1 base, with 6 bases of the junction left unmatched.

This clone was recorded only once. The V gene is TRBV28, the J gene TRBJ1-2; D may be TRBD1 (6 bases). There are 14 residues in the CDR3. The V gene lost 1 base and the J gene lost 2 bases, with 8 bases spanning the gap. Germline assignment: CDR1 MDHEN and CDR2 SYDVKM. The CDR3 nucleotides are TGTGCCAGCAGTTTATTTAGGGGGAACTATGGCTACACCTTC. Residues: CASSLFRGNYGYTF.

The rearrangement joins TRBV5-4 to TRBJ2-3; tentatively, D is TRBD1 (6 bases). This CDR3 comprises 15 residues. The V end lost 2 bases, the J end lost 0 bases, and 10 bases lay between the germline ends. Germline values: CDR1 SGHNT, CDR2 YYREEE (reference sequence). CDR3 DNA: TGTGCCAGCAGCTTAGCCGGACAGAGCACAGATACGCAGTATTTT. It is translated as CASSLAGQSTDTQYF.

This chain connects TRBV7-2 to TRBJ2-4; no reliable D call. Germline V gives CDR1 SGHTA, CDR2 FQGNSA. The CDR3 has 13 residues. V was shortened by 5 bases and J by 5 bases, with 10 bases between the two germline ends. CDR3 sequence: CASSRGPENIQYF. DNA of the CDR3: TGTGCCAGCAGCCGAGGTCCAGAAAACATTCAGTACTTC.

The gene calls are TRBV2 and TRBJ2-7; 9 nucleotides line up with TRBD1. CDR3 size: 15 residues. The trim removed 6 bases at V and 7 bases at J, leaving 13 bases unmatched. From germline, CDR1 is SNHLY and CDR2 FYNNEI. CDR3 sequence (DNA): TGTGCCAGCAGGGAACCGGGACAGGGAACCAGGGAGCAGTACTTC. The encoded protein is CASREPGQGTREQYF.

V is TRBV5-5 and J is TRBJ2-7; D may be TRBD2 (5 bases). The CDR3 consists of 16 residues. The germline V gene has CDR1 SGHKS and CDR2 YYEKEE (reference sequence). The V and J ends lost 2 bases and 2 bases respectively, with 17 bases between them. DNA for the CDR3: TGTGCCAGCAGCTTTGGGGAGTCCATCGGGACCTACGAGCAGTACTTC. Amino acids: CASSFGESIGTYEQYF.

The V and J genes are TRBV5-6 and TRBJ2-7, with TRBD1 matching 8 bases. CDR1 is SGHDT and CDR2 is YYEEEE in the germline V gene. The J segment lost 4 bases and the V segment lost 2 bases, leaving 8 bases of the junction unmatched. The CDR3 is 15 amino acids. CDR3 loop: CASSFFDRGEYEQYF. CDR3 DNA sequence: TGTGCCAGCAGCTTTTTCGACAGGGGAGAGTACGAGCAGTACTTC.

This clone came up a few times. The chain uses TRBV19 and TRBJ1-3; D unresolved. CDR1 and CDR2 from the germline V gene are LNHDA and SQIVND (reference sequence). The CDR3 extends over 15 amino acids. V was cut by 7 bases and J by 0 bases, with 13 bases left in between. This chain's CDR3 is CASIPPGRSGNTIYF. The CDR3 bases are TGTGCCAGTATCCCCCCCGGGCGCTCTGGAAACACCATATATTTT.

As regards this clone: The final CDR3 position lacks the conserved phenylalanine or tryptophan, pointing to a likely read error. The chain recombines TRBV30 with TRBJ2-4; tentatively, D is TRBD1 (5 bases). V was cut by 8 bases and J by 12 bases, with 14 bases left in between. Germline-derived CDR1 and CDR2 are GTSNPN and SVGIG (reference sequence). The CDR3 is 10 amino acids. The CDR3 is CALGRAPQYL. In nucleotides, the CDR3 is TGTGCCCTTGGCAGGGCGCCTCAGTACCTC.